This T cell receptor (beta chain) was identified during a study of T-cell reconstitution after alpha-beta-depleted transplantation in children. Between the trimmed V and J ends, which lost 5 bases and 1 base, there was a span of 15 bases. CDR1 is SGHAT, CDR2 FQNNGV, per germline. The CDR3 contains 16 residues. Study-wide results and caveats: Among T cells one year after transplant, newly produced cells accounted for most counts and diversity. Alpha-beta T cells about two months after transplant reportedly derived from several hundred expanded graft clones. Surviving recipient T cells and thymic progenitors produced the high day-60 TCRbeta diversity seen in some patients.

Preparation of the TCRbeta library involved a method that used unique molecular identifiers. TCRdb passed the PCR reads through MiXCR, listing each CDR3 protein once. The repertoire has fewer than 150,000 distinct CDR3 sequences, 9.7% of them found once; the top ten carry around 24%. Comments on this clonotype: Its antigen is as yet unknown.

This receptor was taken from a girl younger than two who had a stem cell transplant for combined immunodeficiency, so the T cells may come from the graft donor. The sequencing used PBMCs, mostly from graft donor cells, collected 180 days after TCRalphabeta/CD19-depleted stem cell transplant. The chain is built from TRBV11-2 and TRBJ1-5; D perhaps matches TRBD1 (5 bases). CDR3 in DNA: TGTGCCAGCAGCCGCGGGACCCTTGAGAGCAATCAGCCCCAGCATTTT. Amino acids: CASSRGTLESNQPQHF.